Presented here are 28 T cell receptor beta chains from one specimen sequenced in a study of cytomegalovirus exposure and HLA in healthy donors. The PCR was carried out with 60 Vbeta primers and 13 Jbeta primers. Generated by immunoSEQ multiplex PCR, the TCRdb table keeps only in-frame clones and is missing some. The sample includes about 130,000 clones, over 60% of them seen just once. The sequenced sample was PBMCs. The receptors shown here come from a woman in her sixties or seventies in good health and CMV-seropositive.

V and J are TRBV7-6 and TRBJ1-4; 8 bases align to TRBD1. Germline values: CDR1 SGHVS, CDR2 FNYEAQ. The CDR3 contains 17 residues. J lost 8 bases, V lost 1 base, and 12 bases had no gene match. Here the CDR3 reads CASSLGPDRGQSEKLFF. DNA of the CDR3: TGTGCCAGCAGCTTAGGCCCCGACAGGGGACAGAGCGAAAAACTGTTTTTT.

The V and J genes are TRBV27 and TRBJ1-2; D might be TRBD1 (6 bases). Germline V gene sequence: CDR1 MNHEY, CDR2 SMNVEV (reference sequence). This CDR3 is 15 amino acids long. The V gene lost 0 bases and the J gene lost 8 bases, with 16 bases spanning the gap. The CDR3 spells CASSLSARGAIGYTF. CDR3 bases: TGTGCCAGCAGTTTATCGGCCAGGGGTGCGATAGGCTACACCTTC.

The gene calls are TRBV6-1 and TRBJ2-2; D is unresolved. Trimming cost V 9 bases and J 1 base, with 12 bases left between them. The CDR3 is 14 amino acids. Germline-derived CDR1 and CDR2 are MNHNS and SASEGT. CDR3 nucleotides: TGTGCCAGGGCGCCGCCAGGGAACACCGGGGAGCTGTTTTTT. This encodes CARAPPGNTGELFF.

This chain connects TRBV27 to TRBJ1-6; TRBD1 is a possible D gene (6 bases). Germline loops: CDR1 MNHEY, CDR2 SMNVEV (reference sequence). CDR3 length equals 15 residues. The ends were cut back, 5 bases at V and 5 bases at J, with 13 bases in the middle. In DNA form, the CDR3 reads TGTGCCAGCAGTCTTGGGACACTACATAATTCACCCCTCCACTTT. It yields the protein CASSLGTLHNSPLHF.

V is TRBV7-8 and J is TRBJ1-2; tentatively, D is TRBD1 (6 bases). Germline values: CDR1 SGHVS, CDR2 FQNEAQ. The CDR3 has 16 amino acids. Trimming took off 1 base at V and 4 bases at J, with 16 bases between the two ends. CDR3 amino acids: CASSLEAKSRGYGYTF. Written as DNA, the CDR3 is TGTGCCAGCAGCTTAGAAGCGAAATCCAGGGGCTATGGCTACACCTTC.

V usage is TRBV11-3 and J usage is TRBJ2-1; 8 bases fit TRBD2. V dropped 1 base and J dropped 7; count of bases not matched to a gene: 9. CDR1 SGHNT and CDR2 YENEEA come from the germline V gene. The CDR3 runs 16 residues. The CDR3 nucleotides read TGTGCCAGCAGCTTAGGCGACAGCGGGGGAAGTAATGAGCAGTTCTTC. It encodes CASSLGDSGGSNEQFF.

V gene TRBV5-6 combines with J gene TRBJ1-4; 11 nucleotides line up with TRBD1. The CDR3 is 16 amino acids. Trimming at V came to 3 bases and at J to 8 bases, leaving 9 bases not matched to a gene. Per germline, CDR1 SGHDT and CDR2 YYEEEE. CDR3 sequence: CASSSDPGTGGEKLFF. For the CDR3, the DNA is TGTGCCAGCAGCTCCGATCCCGGGACAGGGGGAGAAAAACTGTTTTTT.

Note on this clone: The same CDR3 also results from other DNA sequences found in this sample. The rearrangement uses TRBV10-3 and TRBJ1-1; tentatively, D is TRBD1 (5 bases). Germline CDR1 reads ENHRY; CDR2 reads SYGVKD. The CDR3 length is 12 residues. The V end was cut by 2 bases, the J end by 8 bases, with 9 bases between. This CDR3 reads CAISEGRGEAFF. The CDR3 DNA reads TGTGCCATCAGTGAGGGGCGGGGGGAAGCTTTCTTT.

This chain uses TRBV5-1 with TRBJ2-1, with 12 bases matching TRBD2. The CDR3 extends over 15 amino acids. Germline V gene lookup returns CDR1 SGHRS and CDR2 YFSETQ. The ends lost 4 bases at V and 7 bases at J; junction bases unmatched: 6. Here the CDR3 reads CASSAGLAGTNEQFF. The DNA for the CDR3 is TGCGCCAGCAGCGCCGGACTAGCGGGAACTAATGAGCAGTTCTTC.

This chain connects TRBV30 to TRBJ2-1; 7 nucleotides line up with TRBD2. The CDR3 has 11 amino acids. Unmatched junction bases numbered 6, after V lost 6 bases and J lost 10 bases. Germline CDR1 GTSNPN, CDR2 SVGIG (reference sequence). CDR3 residues: CACRGLLEQFF. The CDR3 DNA is TGTGCCTGCCGGGGACTACTCGAGCAGTTCTTC.

This clone was observed a few times. This chain links TRBV13 with TRBJ2-5; a weak D match, TRBD2 (5 bases). The CDR3 spans 14 residues. V was trimmed by 1 base and J by 0 bases, leaving 6 bases between them. CDR1 is PRHDT, CDR2 FYEKMQ, per germline (reference sequence). The CDR3 protein is CASSLAGNQETQYF. The CDR3, as DNA: TGTGCCAGCAGCTTAGCGGGGAACCAAGAGACCCAGTACTTC. Combining the CDR3 with reference TRBV13 and TRBJ2-5 gives the whole variable domain AAGVIQSPRHLIKEKRETATLKCYPIPRHDTVYWYQQGPGQDPQFLISFYEKMQSDKGSIPDRFSAQQFSDYHSELNMSSLELGDSALYFCASSLAGNQETQYFGPGTRLLVL.

This chain links TRBV6-6 with TRBJ1-3, with D possibly matching TRBD1 (5 bases). CDR1 and CDR2 from the germline V gene are MNHNY and SVGAGI (reference sequence). The CDR3 is 15 residues long. The V end lost 2 bases, the J end lost 10 bases, and 18 bases lay between the germline ends. The CDR3 nucleotides read TGTGCCAGCAGTTACCCCCTGCGGGGCCCCACAACCATATATTTT. Translated: CASSYPLRGPTTIYF.

The chain has TRBV2 and TRBJ2-7; the match to TRBD2 covers 13 bases. The ends lost 7 bases at V and 2 bases at J; junction bases unmatched: 11. Germline V CDR1 and CDR2: SNHLY, FYNNEI. The CDR3 consists of 17 residues. The CDR3 here is CASNPGLAGDLPYEQYF. CDR3 nucleotide sequence: TGTGCCAGCAATCCCGGACTAGCGGGAGACCTCCCCTACGAGCAGTACTTC.

J is TRBJ1-2 and V is TRBV27; D gene ambiguous. CDR1 and CDR2 (germline): MNHEY, SMNVEV (reference sequence). Between the trimmed V and J ends, which lost 6 bases and 8 bases, there was a span of 19 bases. This CDR3 spans 14 amino acids. CDR3 in amino acids: CASRQEGGVVGYTF. CDR3 sequence (DNA): TGTGCCAGCAGGCAAGAGGGAGGAGTCGTCGGCTACACCTTC.

The chain recombines TRBV18 with TRBJ1-5; 9 nucleotides line up with TRBD1. Germline loops: CDR1 KGHSH, CDR2 LQKENI. The CDR3 totals 15 residues. Trimming removed 3 bases from V and 2 bases from J; junction bases left unmatched: 2. CDR3 amino acids: CASSPDRGRNQPQHF. The DNA for the CDR3 is TGTGCCAGCTCACCGGACAGGGGCCGCAATCAGCCCCAGCATTTT.

In DNA, the CDR3 is TGTGCCATCAGCTTCAGAAACCGAGAGACCCAGTACTTC. Translated, it gives CAISFRNRETQYF. The V call is TRBV10-3, the J call TRBJ2-5, with D uncertain. V gave up 6 bases and J gave up 4 bases, with 12 bases separating them. This CDR3 contains 13 residues. CDR1 is ENHRY, CDR2 SYGVKD, per germline.

This chain joins TRBV19 and TRBJ2-3, with 13 bases that match TRBD2. Germline CDR1 reads LNHDA; CDR2 reads SQIVND (reference sequence). This CDR3 is built from 15 residues. The V and J ends lost 4 bases and 4 bases, in that order; junction bases with no gene match: 2. CDR3 region: CASSKTSGGSDTQYF. The CDR3 DNA follows: TGTGCCAGTAGTAAGACTAGCGGGGGGTCAGATACGCAGTATTTT.

This clone was seen a single time. The chain combines TRBV7-2 with TRBJ1-5; D is perhaps TRBD1 (6 bases). V lost 2 bases, J lost 2 bases, and 10 bases lay in between. Germline CDR1 is SGHTA and CDR2 is FQGNSA. The CDR3 totals 15 residues. DNA for the CDR3: TGTGCCAGCAGCTTAAATGGACAGCGCAATCAGCCCCAGCATTTT. Its protein is CASSLNGQRNQPQHF. The full variable domain, its missing parts supplied by reference TRBV7-2 and TRBJ1-5, is GAGVSQSPSNKVTEKGKDVELRCDPISGHTALYWYRQSLGQGLEFLIYFQGNSAPDKSGLPSDRFSAERTGGSVSTLTIQRTQQEDSAVYLCASSLNGQRNQPQHFGDGTRLSIL.

The chain couples TRBV6-5 to TRBJ1-5, with TRBD1 matching 7 bases. Trimming cost V 4 bases and J 6 bases; bases outside gene matches: 6. The germline gives CDR1 MNHEY, CDR2 SVGAGI. The CDR3 covers 14 residues. CDR3 coding DNA: TGTGCCAGCAGTTCCAGACAGGGACCTCAGCCCCAGCATTTT. This encodes CASSSRQGPQPQHF.

This sequence joins TRBV11-3 and TRBJ1-2; D is perhaps TRBD1 (6 bases). Germline lookup yields CDR1 SGHNT and CDR2 YENEEA. V was clipped by 5 bases and J by 4 bases, with 14 bases between them. The CDR3 extends over 14 amino acids. The CDR3 is CASSLQGPGYGYTF. The CDR3 nucleotides are TGTGCCAGCAGCCTACAGGGTCCCGGCTATGGCTACACCTTC.

Points on this clone: One junction end does not reproduce the germline sequence, and a read error may be involved. The chain carries TRBV7-7 and TRBJ2-7, with D perhaps matching TRBD1 (6 bases). The CDR3 sequence is 14 residues long. Germline CDR1 SSHAT, CDR2 FNYEAQ (reference sequence). The CDR3 nucleotides read TGTGCTAGCAGCCCAGGGGACAACTCCTACGAGCAGTACTTC. Translating gives CASSPGDNSYEQYF.

In this sample, this clone turned up once. J is TRBJ2-7 and V is TRBV7-9; 7 bases match TRBD1. The CDR3 has 17 amino acids. J was trimmed by 0 bases and V by 2 bases; bases with no gene match: 10. CDR1 SEHNR and CDR2 FQNEAQ come from the germline V gene (reference sequence). The CDR3 nucleotides read TGTGCCAGCAGCTTATCCGGTCACCGGGACAGCTCCTACGAGCAGTACTTC. Residues: CASSLSGHRDSSYEQYF.

V and J are TRBV27 and TRBJ2-7, with 7 positions matching TRBD2. The CDR3 is 13 amino acids. CDR1 MNHEY and CDR2 SMNVEV come from the germline V gene (reference sequence). J lost 7 bases, V lost 3 bases, and 6 bases had no gene match. The chain's CDR3 is CASSFGSGGEQYF. The CDR3 nucleotides are TGTGCCAGCAGTTTTGGATCGGGGGGAGAGCAGTACTTC.

The chain couples TRBV2 to TRBJ2-5; D possibly corresponds to TRBD1 (6 bases). CDR3 length equals 14 residues. The ends were cut back, 5 bases at V and 5 bases at J, with 15 bases in the middle. CDR1 SNHLY and CDR2 FYNNEI come from the germline V gene. CDR3 residues: CASSRDTLGETQYF. DNA for the CDR3: TGTGCCAGCAGTAGGGACACCTTAGGGGAGACCCAGTACTTC. Full variable domain (remainder filled in from reference TRBV2 and TRBJ2-5): EPEVTQTPSHQVTQMGQEVILRCVPISNHLYFYWYRQILGQKVEFLVSFYNNEISEKSEIFDDQFSVERPDGSNFTLKIRSTKLEDSAMYFCASSRDTLGETQYFGPGTRLLVL.

This clone was detected a few times. This chain links TRBV7-3 with TRBJ1-1; no definite D call. The CDR3 has 13 residues. Trimming pared 5 bases from V and 6 bases from J, leaving 13 bases between. The germline CDR1 and CDR2 sequences are SGHTA and FQGTGA. DNA for the CDR3: TGTGCCAGCAGCCGTGACTCTATGGCTGAAGCTTTCTTT. Its protein product is CASSRDSMAEAFF.

This clone was counted only a few times. This chain connects TRBV4-1 to TRBJ1-1, with 7 bases matching TRBD1. From germline, CDR1 is MGHRA and CDR2 YSYEKL. V lost 2 bases and J lost 4; bases outside the gene matches: 7. This CDR3 is built from 15 residues. The DNA of the CDR3 is TGCGCCAGCAGCCAACCGGACAGGTTAAGCACTGAAGCTTTCTTT. Residues: CASSQPDRLSTEAFF.

This chain uses TRBV4-3 with TRBJ2-7; TRBD2 might be the D (6 bases). Trimming shortened V by 3 bases and J by 3 bases, and 15 bases separated the two germline ends. Germline CDR1 and CDR2: LGHNA and YSLEER. CDR3 length equals 15 residues. CDR3 sequence: CASSHGAGSGYEQYF. CDR3 DNA sequence: TGCGCCAGCAGCCATGGGGCGGGGTCTGGCTACGAGCAGTACTTC.

This clone occurred a few times. The chain is built from TRBV7-2 and TRBJ2-7, with a tentative D call TRBD2 (6 bases). This CDR3 has 14 residues. Germline-derived CDR1 and CDR2 are SGHTA and FQGNSA. Trimming left V 2 bases short and J 5 bases short, with 13 bases between. CDR3 sequence reads: CASSLTREAHEQYF. CDR3 DNA: TGTGCCAGCAGCTTAACGAGGGAGGCCCACGAGCAGTACTTC.